This TCR beta chain is from a study of T cell responses to AZD1222 COVID-19 vaccine. Notes on the study in general: All repertoire sampling was performed exclusively after the peak T cell response. Seropositive status at baseline applied to only a handful of AZD1222 recipients. Clonal diversity was possibly underestimated, and the donors were mostly white British, with more females. When two AZD1222 doses had been given, Spike-specific TCR breadth and depth rose.

A remark on this clone: What it recognizes is unknown.

CDR3 length: 16 residues. Trimming took 3 bases from V and 7 from J, leaving 18 bases between them. Germline-derived CDR1 and CDR2 are MDHEN and SYDVKM. Clones were sequenced by immunoSEQ multiplex PCR, and TCRdb holds only the in-frame ones, with some missing. Seen here are 150,000 to 200,000 clones, 91% observed once, and the top ten hold about 1.9%. The chain links TRBV28 to TRBJ1-4, with D perhaps TRBD1 (6 bases). The material was peripheral blood, obtained on day 0 of AZD1222 vaccination. The sequence derives from an adult in good health. The CDR3 sequence: CASSFGPDSHSEKLFF. In nucleotides, the CDR3 is TGTGCCAGCAGTTTTGGGCCGGACAGCCACTCTGAAAAACTGTTTTTT.